A single sample gave rise to the 27 T cell receptor beta chains below, sequenced in a study of blood T cell repertoires in COVID-19. Produced via immunoSEQ multiplex PCR; TCRdb's table is partial and in-frame only. This sample has a few hundred thousand clones, with 70% to 90% found just once. The sequenced sample consisted of PBMCs or T cells enriched from blood (not recorded which). The receptors derive from a man aged 25-40 years who had recovered from COVID-19.

The V and J genes are TRBV15 and TRBJ1-4; D perhaps matches TRBD1 (6 bases). Germline V gives CDR1 LNHNV, CDR2 YYDKDF (reference sequence). V lost 4 bases to trimming and J lost 8 bases, with 17 bases between them. CDR3 size: 15 residues. The CDR3 here is CATSILQQGWEKLFF. In nucleotides, the CDR3 is TGTGCCACCAGCATCCTACAACAGGGTTGGGAAAAACTGTTTTTT.

Here the CDR3 DNA reads TGTGCCAGCAGTTGGACAGCCAAAGAGACCCAGTACTTC. The encoded protein is CASSWTAKETQYF. The chain joins TRBV12-3 or TRBV12-4 to TRBJ2-5; D may be TRBD1 (6 bases). The V end was cut by 4 bases, the J end by 3 bases, with 9 bases between. This CDR3 is 13 amino acids long.

Only one count was recorded for this clone. The V gene is TRBV5-4, the J gene TRBJ2-6, with 7 bases lining up with TRBD1. Losses at the gene ends were 0 bases for V and 2 bases for J; bases not matched to a gene: 8. The CDR3 has 18 residues. The germline CDR1 and CDR2 sequences are SGHNT and YYREEE (reference sequence). CDR3 nucleotide sequence: TGTGCCAGCAGCTTGGTACAGGGGCAAGGCCCTGGGGCCAACGTCCTGACTTTC. This gives the protein CASSLVQGQGPGANVLTF. The full variable domain, its missing parts supplied by reference TRBV5-4 and TRBJ2-6, is ETGVTQSPTHLIKTRGQQVTLRCSSQSGHNTVSWYQQALGQGPQFIFQYYREEENGRGNFPPRFSGLQFPNYSSELNVNALELDDSALYLCASSLVQGQGPGANVLTFGAGSRLTVL.

J is TRBJ1-2 and V is TRBV12-3 or TRBV12-4; the D is unclear. V was pared by 8 bases and J by 2 bases, with 12 bases between. The CDR3 is 13 amino acids. The CDR3 loop is CASSFTTNYGYTF. CDR3 nucleotides: TGTGCCAGCTCATTTACCACAAACTATGGCTACACCTTC.

This rearrangement joins TRBV2 to TRBJ2-1, with D possibly TRBD1 on 6 matching bases. CDR1 and CDR2 (germline): SNHLY, FYNNEI. Trimming left V 5 bases short and J 10 bases short, with 12 bases between. The CDR3 length is 12 residues. CDR3 nucleotide sequence: TGTGCCAGCAGTAATCAGGGGTGGGAGCAGTTCTTC. This encodes CASSNQGWEQFF.

This sequence joins TRBV5-1 and TRBJ1-1, with 7 bases aligning to TRBD1. Germline CDR1 and CDR2: SGHRS and YFSETQ. The J segment lost 7 bases and the V segment lost 0 bases, leaving 6 bases of the junction unmatched. The CDR3 extends over 14 amino acids. DNA for the CDR3: TGCGCCAGCAGCTTGGCCTCGACAGGGCTTGAAGCTTTCTTT. Amino acids: CASSLASTGLEAFF. The complete variable domain, with remaining parts taken from reference TRBV5-1 and TRBJ1-1, reads KAGVTQTPRYLIKTRGQQVTLSCSPISGHRSVSWYQQTPGQGLQFLFEYFSETQRNKGNFPGRFSGRQFSNSRSEMNVSTLELGDSALYLCASSLASTGLEAFFGQGTRLTVV.

V and J are TRBV25-1 and TRBJ2-7; D possibly corresponds to TRBD1 (5 bases). The germline V gene encodes CDR1 MGHDK and CDR2 SYGVNS. V was pared by 2 bases and J by 3 bases, with 5 bases between. The CDR3 sequence is 12 residues long. CDR3 bases: TGTGCCAGCAGTGAAAGGGGCTACGAGCAGTACTTC. Encoded protein: CASSERGYEQYF.

About this clone itself: Other DNA sequences in this sample translate to the same CDR3. The chain uses TRBV7-9 and TRBJ1-5, with 7 bases fitting TRBD1. V was pared by 6 bases and J by 6 bases, with 5 bases of the junction left unmatched. CDR3 size: 13 residues. Germline assignment: CDR1 SEHNR and CDR2 FQNEAQ (reference sequence). CDR3 coding DNA: TGTGCCAGCAGTTTACCAGGGGGTCAGCCCCAGCATTTT. Its translation is CASSLPGGQPQHF.

The chain couples TRBV6-2 or TRBV6-3 to TRBJ2-5, with D perhaps matching TRBD1 (6 bases). The CDR3 consists of 14 residues. V was trimmed by 5 bases and J by 2 bases, leaving 12 bases between them. The germline V gene has CDR1 MNHEY and CDR2 SVGEGT. The CDR3 is CASSPQGRQETQYF. CDR3 DNA sequence: TGTGCCAGCAGTCCCCAGGGGCGTCAAGAGACCCAGTACTTC.

The gene calls are TRBV6-1 and TRBJ2-7, with 11 bases aligning to TRBD1. The junction had 6 bases not matched to a gene; V was cut back by 1 base and J by 4 bases. CDR1 MNHNS and CDR2 SASEGT come from the germline V gene. The CDR3 consists of 16 residues. The CDR3 sequence: CASSEVSGTGGYEQYF. The DNA of the CDR3 is TGTGCCAGCAGTGAAGTGTCCGGGACAGGGGGGTACGAGCAGTACTTC.

This clone was observed a few times. CDR3 sequence: CASLLARNTEAFF. The CDR3 nucleotides are TGCGCCAGCCTACTAGCCCGGAACACTGAAGCTTTCTTT. The chain carries TRBV10-2 and TRBJ1-1; no definite D call. Trimming left V 8 bases short and J 1 base short, with 11 bases between. This CDR3 is 13 amino acids long. CDR1 is WSHSY and CDR2 is SAAADI in the germline V gene.

This rearrangement joins TRBV6-5 to TRBJ2-5, with D maybe TRBD1 (5 bases). The CDR3 covers 11 residues. Germline CDR1 reads MNHEY; CDR2 reads SVGAGI. V was clipped by 11 bases and J by 5 bases, with 12 bases between them. The DNA of the CDR3 is TGTGCCGCACAGGTTTGGGAGACCCAGTACTTC. Translated: CAAQVWETQYF.

The chain is built from TRBV21-1 and TRBJ1-2; TRBD1 is taken as the D call from the table, unchecked against the DNA. TRBV21-1 represents a pseudogene. CDR3 length: 14 residues. CDR3 nucleotides: TGTGCCAGCAGCAAAGATGGGGCCACCTATGGCTACACCTTC. This codes for CASSKDGATYGYTF.

The chain employs TRBV11-3 and TRBJ2-7; TRBD2 matches at 10 bases. Germline loops: CDR1 SGHNT, CDR2 YENEEA. V lost 2 bases to trimming and J lost 1 base; unmatched junction nucleotides: 5. The CDR3 runs to 16 residues. The DNA for the CDR3 is TGTGCCAGCAGCTTACGTTCTAGCGGGAGTTCCTACGAGCAGTACTTC. It is translated as CASSLRSSGSSYEQYF.

V is TRBV29-1 and J is TRBJ2-7; 10 positions match TRBD2. CDR3 length: 13 residues. Trimming at V came to 3 bases and at J to 7 bases, leaving 6 bases not matched to a gene. CDR1 is SQVTM, CDR2 ANQGSEA, per germline. CDR3 in DNA: TGCAGCGTTGAGCCTAGCGGGAGTAGGGAGCAGTACTTC. Translating it yields CSVEPSGSREQYF.

V gene TRBV11-2 combines with J gene TRBJ2-5; 7 nucleotides align to TRBD2. J gave up 2 bases and V 3 bases, and 6 bases lay outside the gene matches. This CDR3 is built from 15 residues. Germline CDR1 and CDR2: SGHAT and FQNNGV. CDR3 region: CASSFLAGPQETQYF. The DNA of the CDR3 is TGTGCCAGCAGCTTTTTAGCGGGCCCACAAGAGACCCAGTACTTC.

V gene TRBV2 combines with J gene TRBJ1-5; D not certain. The germline V gene has CDR1 SNHLY and CDR2 FYNNEI. CDR3 size: 16 residues. Trimming removed 8 bases at V and 5 bases at J, with 22 bases between. The CDR3 nucleotides are TGTGCCAGCCATGGGAGCGCGTGGATTGAGGATCAGCCCCAGCATTTT. It yields the protein CASHGSAWIEDQPQHF.

This rearrangement joins TRBV18 to TRBJ2-1; 8 bases align to TRBD2. Looked up from germline, CDR1 is KGHSH and CDR2 is LQKENI. The CDR3 loop spans 15 amino acids. The J segment lost 8 bases and the V segment lost 2 bases, leaving 8 bases of the junction unmatched. The CDR3 DNA reads as TGTGCCAGCTCACCATACGCGGGGGGTCTGGATGAGCAGTTCTTC. It codes for CASSPYAGGLDEQFF.

This chain joins TRBV2 and TRBJ1-1; TRBD1 might be the D (6 bases). The CDR3 is made up of 16 amino acids. The ends were cut back, 4 bases at V and 4 bases at J, with 19 bases in the middle. In germline, CDR1 is SNHLY, CDR2 FYNNEI. For the CDR3, the DNA is TGTGCCAGCAGTGGAGGGGGGGCGCGGAGATCCACTGAAGCTTTCTTT. Translation: CASSGGGARRSTEAFF.

The J gene is TRBJ2-7, the V gene TRBV29-1; perhaps TRBD1 as D (5 bases). Trimming cost V 6 bases and J 1 base, with 10 bases left between them. Germline CDR1 reads SQVTM; CDR2 reads ANQGSEA. The CDR3 length is 12 residues. The CDR3 nucleotides read TGCAGCGTCACGCGACAGTCCTACGAGCAGTACTTC. Amino acids: CSVTRQSYEQYF.

The rearrangement uses TRBV27 and TRBJ2-1, with D possibly matching TRBD2 (5 bases). Germline-derived CDR1 and CDR2 are MNHEY and SMNVEV (reference sequence). V lost 7 bases to trimming and J lost 9 bases, with 10 bases between them. The CDR3 runs to 11 residues. The CDR3, as DNA: TGTGCCAGCATGGGTCGGGGTGAGCAGTTCTTC. Protein: CASMGRGEQFF.

V is TRBV7-8 and J is TRBJ1-2; a weak D match, TRBD1 (6 bases). The CDR3 is 16 amino acids. In germline, CDR1 is SGHVS, CDR2 FQNEAQ. V was pared by 5 bases and J by 1 base, with 17 bases between. CDR3 amino acids: CASSKGRGGHNYGYTF. For the CDR3, the DNA is TGTGCCAGCAGCAAGGGGAGGGGGGGCCATAACTATGGCTACACCTTC.

This rearrangement joins TRBV18 to TRBJ2-7; 9 nucleotides agree with TRBD1. This CDR3 spans 14 amino acids. CDR1 is KGHSH, CDR2 LQKENI, per germline. The V gene end was trimmed by 1 base and the J gene end by 5 bases; junction bases not matched to a gene: 3. The CDR3 DNA is TGTGCCAGCTCACCACGGACAGGGGACCACGAGCAGTACTTC. Protein product: CASSPRTGDHEQYF.

The J gene is TRBJ1-3, the V gene TRBV18; a weak D match, TRBD1 (5 bases). The V end was cut by 3 bases, the J end by 0 bases, with 12 bases between. CDR3 length equals 16 residues. Germline assignment: CDR1 KGHSH and CDR2 LQKENI. As DNA, the CDR3 is TGTGCCAGCTCACCTTGGACACCTTTCTCTGGAAACACCATATATTTT. Protein sequence: CASSPWTPFSGNTIYF.

This clone was counted a few times. This sequence joins TRBV5-1 and TRBJ2-3, with TRBD2 identical over 7 bases. Germline V lookup: CDR1 SGHRS, CDR2 YFSETQ. Trimming took 4 bases from V and 2 from J; bases not matched to a gene: 4. The CDR3 is 14 residues long. The CDR3: CASSQSGDTDTQYF. The CDR3 nucleotides read TGCGCCAGCAGCCAAAGCGGGGACACAGATACGCAGTATTTT.

The chain has TRBV6-2 or TRBV6-3 and TRBJ1-2, with D perhaps matching TRBD1 (6 bases). The germline V gene encodes CDR1 MNHEY and CDR2 SVGEGT. V lost 5 bases to trimming and J lost 4 bases, with 17 bases between them. CDR3 length equals 15 residues. This CDR3 reads CASSEGVPLFYGYTF. CDR3 coding DNA: TGTGCCAGCAGTGAGGGGGTCCCACTCTTCTATGGCTACACCTTC.

The genes are TRBV19 and TRBJ1-1, with D uncertain. V dropped 10 bases and J dropped 11 bases, with 20 bases sitting between them. This CDR3 region has 12 residues. The germline V gene has CDR1 LNHDA and CDR2 SQIVND (reference sequence). The CDR3 loop is CATRVAGRKAFF. The CDR3 coding sequence is TGTGCCACCCGAGTGGCAGGCAGAAAGGCTTTCTTT.